This T cell receptor (beta chain) was found in a study of graft-versus-host responses after intestinal transplantation. Overall study: Recipients had transplants, and these were multivisceral, liver-intestinal, or isolated intestinal. Induction using anti-thymocyte globulin, followed by tacrolimus and steroids for approximately 3 years, was given to all recipients. Points from the study as a whole: Graft-versus-host to host-versus-graft clonal ratios in allografts were high in patients with graft-donor T cell macrochimerism. GvH clones turned up in recipient marrow; some had shown up first in ileum or blood.

The table came from immunoSEQ multiplex PCR; TCRdb's copy has only in-frame clones and leaves some out. This table holds 84,000 or so clones, 85% to 95% found once. Germline V gives CDR1 MNHNS, CDR2 SASEGT. This CDR3 has 15 residues. V was pared by 4 bases and J by 8 bases, with 9 bases of the junction left unmatched. A word on this clone: Its antigen remains unidentified.

This sequence was found in a human donor who was the organ donor for an intestinal transplant. The chain uses TRBV6-1 and TRBJ2-1, with 9 bases identical to TRBD1. This sample comprised unstimulated CD8+ T cells sorted from spleen or lymph node cells, obtained before transplant. This CDR3 is CASSASRTGVDEQFF. The DNA for the CDR3 is TGTGCCAGCAGTGCCTCACGGACAGGGGTCGATGAGCAGTTCTTC.